The present T cell receptor (beta chain) was sequenced within a study of technical replicates of blood from several donors. The table came from immunoSEQ multiplex PCR; TCRdb's copy has only in-frame clones and leaves some out. The sample shows approximately 75,000 clones, around 97% of them seen only once. Sequencing was done on a sample of T cells isolated from PBMCs. The sequence was collected from a human donor in good health.

The CDR3 protein is CASSFSSRGGTYQETQYF. The CDR3 nucleotides read TGCGCCAGCAGCTTCTCCTCCCGGGGGGGAACCTATCAAGAGACCCAGTACTTC. The chain links TRBV4-1 to TRBJ2-5, with TRBD2 matching 8 bases. Per the germline V gene, CDR1 is MGHRA and CDR2 is YSYEKL. The CDR3 contains 18 residues. Trimming took 5 bases from V and 2 from J; bases not matched to a gene: 16.